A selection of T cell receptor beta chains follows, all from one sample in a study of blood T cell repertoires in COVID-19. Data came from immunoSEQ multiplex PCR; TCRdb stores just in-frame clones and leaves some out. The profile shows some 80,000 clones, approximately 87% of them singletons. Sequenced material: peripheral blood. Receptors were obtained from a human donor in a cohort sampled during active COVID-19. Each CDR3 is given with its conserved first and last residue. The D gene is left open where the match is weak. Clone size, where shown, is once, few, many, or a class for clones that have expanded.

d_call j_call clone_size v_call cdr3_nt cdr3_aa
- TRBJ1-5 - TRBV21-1 TGTGCCAGCAGCAAACCCGGGACAGGGGCCGTCAGCAATCAGCCCCAGCATTTT CASSKPGTGAVSNQPQHF
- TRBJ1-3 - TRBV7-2 TGTGCCAGCAGCTTAGGGCAGGCGGGTACTGGAAACACCATATATTTT CASSLGQAGTGNTIYF
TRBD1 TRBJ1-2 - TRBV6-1 TGTGCCAGCAGTTCTCGGACAGGGGCAGGGTCGGGCTACACCTTC CASSSRTGAGSGYTF
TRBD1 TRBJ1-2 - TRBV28 TGTGCCAGCAGTCCTAGAGGACAGGGAGTAGGCTACACCTTC CASSPRGQGVGYTF
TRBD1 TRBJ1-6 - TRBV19 TGTGCCAGTAGTATAGGCTACAGGGGGAATTCACCCCTCCACTTT CASSIGYRGNSPLHF
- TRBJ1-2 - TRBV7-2 TGTGCCAGCAGCTTGGCCCGCTCGGGGGGCTATGGCTACACCTTC CASSLARSGGYGYTF
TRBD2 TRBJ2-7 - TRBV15 TGTGCCACCAGGACGCGAGCGGGAGGTCCCTACGAGCAGTACTTC CATRTRAGGPYEQYF
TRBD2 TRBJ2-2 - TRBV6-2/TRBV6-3 TGTGCCAGCAGCCATGGAGGACTAGCATCACACACCGGGGAGCTGTTTTTT CASSHGGLASHTGELFF
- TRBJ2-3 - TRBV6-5 TGTGCCAGCACCGACAGGTCCGCAGATACGCAGTATTTT CASTDRSADTQYF
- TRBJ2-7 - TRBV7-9 TGTGCCAGCAGCTCCCCGAGCATGGCTAGGTACGAGCAGTACTTC CASSSPSMARYEQYF
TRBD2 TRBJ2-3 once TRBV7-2 TGTGCCAGCAGCGCGACTAGCGGGGGCACAGATACGCAGTATTTT CASSATSGGTDTQYF
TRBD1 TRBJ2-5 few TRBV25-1 TGTGCCAGCAGGACCGGACAGGGGTTGAGAGAGACCCAGTACTTC CASRTGQGLRETQYF
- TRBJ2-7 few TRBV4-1 TGCGCCAGCAGCCAAGATAAAAGCCGTCCCTACGAGCAGTACTTC CASSQDKSRPYEQYF
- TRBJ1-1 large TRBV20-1 TGCAGTGCTAGTTTATTCAGGTTAGGGGGTGAAGCTTTCTTT CSASLFRLGGEAFF
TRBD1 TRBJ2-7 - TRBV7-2 TGTGCCAGCAGCCTGGCGAGGGGGCTCGCCGCCTACGAGCAGTACTTC CASSLARGLAAYEQYF
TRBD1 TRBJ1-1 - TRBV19 TGTGCCAGTAGTATAGATCGGACAGGGGAGGCTTTCTTT CASSIDRTGEAFF
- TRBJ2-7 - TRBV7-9 TGTGCCAGCAGCTTGAGCTACGAGCAGTACTTC CASSLSYEQYF
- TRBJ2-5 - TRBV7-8 TGTGCCAGCAGCCCGCGACAGTACCAAGAGACCCAGTACTTC CASSPRQYQETQYF
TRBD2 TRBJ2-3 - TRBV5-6 TGTGCCAGCAGCTTAAGTTTTGGACTAGCGCCAGATACGCAGTATTTT CASSLSFGLAPDTQYF
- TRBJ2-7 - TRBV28 TGTGCCAGCAAAGTTACAGGGAGTATAGGGCCCTACGAGCAGTACTTC CASKVTGSIGPYEQYF
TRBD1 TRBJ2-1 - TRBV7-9 TGTGCCAGCAGCTCCCGGACAGGTTACAATGAGCAGTTCTTC CASSSRTGYNEQFF
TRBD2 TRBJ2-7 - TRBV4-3 TGCGCCAGCCGCCAACTAGCGGGAGGCTCCTACGAGCAGTACTTC CASRQLAGGSYEQYF
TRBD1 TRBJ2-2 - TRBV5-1 TGCGCCAGCAGCTCAACCGGGACAGGGAACACCGGGGAGCTGTTTTTT CASSSTGTGNTGELFF
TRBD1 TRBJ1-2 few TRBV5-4 TGTGCCAGCAGCGACAAGGGGACAGACTATGGCTACACCTTC CASSDKGTDYGYTF
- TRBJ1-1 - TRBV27 TGTGCCAGCAGCCCTACAGGGTTGATGAACACTGAAGCTTTCTTT CASSPTGLMNTEAFF
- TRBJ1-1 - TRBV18 TGTGCCAGCTCACTTTCGCAGGGACAGAACACTGAAGCTTTCTTT CASSLSQGQNTEAFF
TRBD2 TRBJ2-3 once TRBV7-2 TGTGCCAGCAGCTTAGCGGGAAGCGGGGTACGTCTGAGCACAGATACGCAGTATTTT CASSLAGSGVRLSTDTQYF
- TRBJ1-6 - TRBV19 TGTGCCAGCGAATCAAACGGGTTTTCAAATTCACCCCTCCACTTT CASESNGFSNSPLHF
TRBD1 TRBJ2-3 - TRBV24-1 TGTGCCACCAGTGATTTAGACAGGGTGACGAGCACAGATACGCAGTATTTT CATSDLDRVTSTDTQYF
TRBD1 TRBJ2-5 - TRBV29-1 TGCAGCGACGCGGACAGGGCTCAAGAGACCCAGTACTTC CSDADRAQETQYF
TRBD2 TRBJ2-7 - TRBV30 TGTGCCTGGAGTGTGGGGGCGGGAGGGACCTACGAGCAGTACTTC CAWSVGAGGTYEQYF
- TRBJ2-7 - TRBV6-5 TGTGCCAGCAGCCGGCACGCGGGCTCCTACGAGCAGTACTTC CASSRHAGSYEQYF
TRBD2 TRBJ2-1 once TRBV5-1 TGCGCCAGCAGCTTAGCGGGGGGTACCTACAATGAGCAGTTCTTC CASSLAGGTYNEQFF
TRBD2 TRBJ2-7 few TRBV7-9 TGTGCCAGCAGCCCAGGGGTAGCGGGAGGGCAGTCTTTGCAGTACTTC CASSPGVAGGQSLQYF
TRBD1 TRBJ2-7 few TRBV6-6 TGTGCCAGCAGTCGCTTTGGGGGACAGGGGAGCTCCTACGAGCAGTACTTC CASSRFGGQGSSYEQYF
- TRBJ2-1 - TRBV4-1 TGCGCCAGCAGCCAAGAAGGGGTCTCAGAGCAGTTCTTC CASSQEGVSEQFF
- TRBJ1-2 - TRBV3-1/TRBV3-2 TGTGCCAGCAGCCAATTAGCGCTTCGCTATGGCTACACCTTC CASSQLALRYGYTF
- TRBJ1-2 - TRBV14 TGTGCCAGCAGCCGTTTCCAGGGTATCGGCTACACCTTC CASSRFQGIGYTF
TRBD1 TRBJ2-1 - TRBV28 TGTGCCAGCAGAGGGACAGGGGGAAGAGGTGAGCAGTTCTTC CASRGTGGRGEQFF
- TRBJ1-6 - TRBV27 TGTGCCAGCAGTTTATTGGCTATCGGGACTAGCAATTCACCCCTCCACTTT CASSLLAIGTSNSPLHF
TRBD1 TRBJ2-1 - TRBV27 TGTGCCAGCAGAACTCAGGACAGGGGTCATTTGACCTACAATGAGCAGTTCTTC CASRTQDRGHLTYNEQFF
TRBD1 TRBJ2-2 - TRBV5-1 TGCGCCAGCAGCTTGGCCCCGGGACAGGGGTTCGGGGAGCTGTTTTTT CASSLAPGQGFGELFF
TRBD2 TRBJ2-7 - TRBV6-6 TGTGCCAGCAGACAATCGGGAGGGCAAGGATACGAGCAGTACTTC CASRQSGGQGYEQYF
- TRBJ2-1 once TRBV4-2 TGTGCCAGCAGCCAAGATCTAGCTGGCTCCTACAATGAGCAGTTCTTC CASSQDLAGSYNEQFF
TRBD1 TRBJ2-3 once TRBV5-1 TGCGCCAGCAGCCGGGTCGCTACAGGGGATACAGATACGCAGTATTTT CASSRVATGDTDTQYF
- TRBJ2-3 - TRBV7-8 TGTGCCAGCAGCTTTGGTGACAGGGAGGTGGTAGATACGCAGTATTTT CASSFGDREVVDTQYF
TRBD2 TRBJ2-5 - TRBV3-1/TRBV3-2 TGTGCCAGCAGCCAACAATTTTATGGACTAGCGGGAACCGAGACCCAGTACTTC CASSQQFYGLAGTETQYF
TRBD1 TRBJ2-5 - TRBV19 TGTGCCAGTAGTAGTCCCGGGACAGGGGCGGGGGAGACCCAGTACTTC CASSSPGTGAGETQYF
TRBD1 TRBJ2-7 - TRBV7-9 TGTGCCAGCAGCTTAGACAGGGGCGAGCAGTACTTC CASSLDRGEQYF
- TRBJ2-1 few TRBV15 TGTGCCACCAGCATCCCTTTCGCGGGTAACTCCTACAATGAGCAGTTCTTC CATSIPFAGNSYNEQFF
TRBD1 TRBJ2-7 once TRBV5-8 TGTGCCAGCAGCTTTCTGGACAGGATCTACGAGCAGTACTTC CASSFLDRIYEQYF
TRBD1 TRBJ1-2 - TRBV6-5 TGTGCCAGCAGAACAGGGGACAACTATGGCTACACCTTC CASRTGDNYGYTF
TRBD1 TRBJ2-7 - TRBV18 TGTGCCAGCTCACCTGGGACAGGGGGGTTGTACGAGCAGTACTTC CASSPGTGGLYEQYF
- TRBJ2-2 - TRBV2 TGTGCCAGCAGTGAGGCAGGATACACCGGGGAGCTGTTTTTT CASSEAGYTGELFF
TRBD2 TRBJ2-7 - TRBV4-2 TGTGCCAGCAAAGGACTAGCGGGGGGACAGAGCTCCTACGAGCAGTACTTC CASKGLAGGQSSYEQYF
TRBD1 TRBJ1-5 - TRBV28 TGTGCCAGCAGTCCGGACAGGGGGAGCAATCAGCCCCAGCATTTT CASSPDRGSNQPQHF
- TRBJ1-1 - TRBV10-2 TGCGCCAGCTTAGACGGGACTAGAACTTTCTTT CASLDGTRTFF
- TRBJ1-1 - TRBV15 TGTGCCACCAGCAGAGATTTTGTGGACACTGTAAACACTGAAGCTTTCTTT CATSRDFVDTVNTEAFF
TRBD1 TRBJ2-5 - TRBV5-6 TGTGCCAGCAGCATGGGTGGACAGGGGCAAGAGACCCAGTACTTC CASSMGGQGQETQYF
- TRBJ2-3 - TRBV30 TGTGCCTGGAGCTTAACTATAGATACGCAGTATTTT CAWSLTIDTQYF